This is a list of T cell receptor beta chains from one sample in a study of OX40 agonist ivuxolimab in advanced cancers. Clones were read by immunoSEQ multiplex PCR, and TCRdb kept only the in-frame ones, dropping some. The sample consists of 20,000 to 30,000 clones, approximately 91% of them appearing once. Material: CD4+ or CD8+ T cells sorted from blood, obtained in a trial of the OX40 agonist ivuxolimab. All receptors derive from an adult with an advanced solid tumor such as melanoma, head and neck, liver or kidney cancer. Both conserved end residues are trimmed from each CDR3. D genes are given only for firm matches.

TRBV5-1	TRBD2	14	TRBJ2-2	ASSLGAGAPTGELF
TRBV12-5	.	9	TRBJ1-1	ASGFMTEAF
TRBV27	.	11	TRBJ2-7	ASSFGPNYEQY
TRBV4-3	TRBD1	11	TRBJ1-2	ASSQGQGEGYT
TRBV29-1	.	12	TRBJ1-2	SVDGGSGIGGYT
TRBV7-7	.	11	TRBJ1-1	ASSLESGTEAF
TRBV10-1	TRBD1	12	TRBJ1-5	ASSEGRGNQPQH
TRBV19	.	12	TRBJ1-2	ASVPRGENYGYT
TRBV5-8	.	13	TRBJ2-7	ASSIYRVSSYEQY
TRBV29-1	.	10	TRBJ2-1	SVSPLDNEQF
TRBV7-7	.	11	TRBJ2-3	ASSLEGTDTQY
TRBV6-1	.	11	TRBJ1-2	ASSLVGDYGYT
TRBV4-3	.	15	TRBJ1-2	ASSQDEGGITNYGYT
TRBV27	TRBD2	12	TRBJ2-7	ASRRSGNTYEQY
TRBV7-9	.	9	TRBJ2-1	ASSIVNEQF
TRBV4-3	TRBD2	12	.	ASSQGGGAYEQY
TRBV5-1	TRBD2	13	TRBJ2-5	ASSRPSGEQETQY
TRBV9	.	13	TRBJ2-7	ASSVLTDLFYEQY